What follows is one TCR beta chain and its context. It lacks a known antigen. No base quality information exists; no much larger clone differs at one position. The sample is drawn from a study of blood T cell repertoires in COVID-19 (dated by TCRdb to 2018 to 2020). As for the study more broadly: Samples from collaborators originated in the United States, Italy and Spain and spanned both the acute and convalescent phases of COVID-19. The prospective study material was composed of cDNA or gDNA derived from T cells, B-cell-depleted T cells, or PBMCs. A freely available public database, intended as a resource for researchers studying the immune response to SARS-CoV-2, is where the repertoires were released. Subjects who had been exposed to COVID-19, were actively infected with it, or had recovered from it provided the deeply sampled blood TCRbeta repertoires that made up the dataset. Where available, HLA class I and class II types were obtained from metadata supplied by the sample provider rather than from assay-based typing. Samples were obtained from the ongoing ImmuneRACE study (first 160 participants) and from 1,000 to 1,500 subjects provided by 6 global collaborators. Sample metadata almost always included a de-identified subject ID, COVID-19 status, age in years and sex.

The immunoSEQ Assay, a bias-controlled multiplex PCR, was used to amplify TCRbeta CDR3 regions from genomic DNA. Concerning the study's data processing: Nucleated cell counts per sample were estimated from amplification of reference gene primers within the assay. Sequence reads were collapsed and filtered to measure the absolute abundance of every unique TCRbeta CDR3 rearrangement. Productive Simpson clonality was computed per sample as the square root of Simpson's diversity index over productive rearrangements. In its TCRdb copy, this immuneACCESS table keeps in-frame sequences only and misses some clones. Where compared with another copy, unresolved V genes explain less than half of these, and the others have no known cause. The V and J calls and the clone size are those of that table, but D and trimming were determined from the DNA. The sample table contains around 180,000 clones; only one count was recorded for 86% of them. The ten most abundant clones make up 2.9% of the sample.

The paper's findings and limits, for the study overall: The quantity of clinical and demographic metadata differed by source and by participant and was supplied without curation.

Spanning cysteine to phenylalanine, the CDR3 consists of 16 amino acids. CDR3 DNA only is kept here, 48 bases in frame from base 1. The germline V gene sets CDR1 to KGHSH and CDR2 to LQKENI. Germline trimming: 3 bases from V, 3 bases from J; junction bases outside gene matches: 5. The collaborating institutions used their own protocols to collect whole blood in K2EDTA tubes. For TCRbeta analysis, collaborator samples were shipped as frozen whole blood, as isolated PBMCs, or as DNA extracted from either sample type. The sample comprised peripheral blood. The source is a young woman with active or convalescent COVID-19. Rearrangement joined TRBV18 to TRBJ2-1; the junction holds 10 bases that match TRBD1. The CDR3 protein: CASSPRTGGLYNEQFF. The DNA sequence reads TGTGCCAGCTCACCGAGGACAGGGGGACTCTACAATGAGCAGTTCTTC.